What follows are 22 T cell receptor beta chains derived from one specimen sequenced in a study of blood T cell repertoires in COVID-19. Here immunoSEQ multiplex PCR was the method, and the copy in TCRdb shows in-frame clones only, minus some. The data show around 390,000 clones, with roughly 89% seen just once and about a tenth held by the top ten. The material sequenced was PBMCs or T cells enriched from blood (not recorded which). The source of these receptors is a woman aged 45-60 years who had recovered from COVID-19.

The V and J genes are TRBV4-3 and TRBJ1-5; 11 positions match TRBD1. Germline V gene lookup returns CDR1 LGHNA and CDR2 YSLEER. V lost 0 bases and J lost 3; bases outside the gene matches: 7. There are 18 residues in the CDR3. The CDR3 DNA reads TGCGCCAGCAGCCAAGACCGTGGACAGGGGGCTACCAATCAGCCCCAGCATTTT. Its translation is CASSQDRGQGATNQPQHF.

This chain links TRBV2 with TRBJ2-5; 10 bases line up with TRBD2. Unmatched junction bases numbered 12, after V lost 6 bases and J lost 5 bases. Germline V gene lookup returns CDR1 SNHLY and CDR2 FYNNEI. The CDR3 contains 16 residues. The CDR3 DNA is TGTGCCAGCAGGGGTCTGAGCGGGGGGGCCGGTGAGACCCAGTACTTC. Its protein product is CASRGLSGGAGETQYF.

This chain connects TRBV5-6 to TRBJ1-1; 7 nucleotides line up with TRBD1. The germline V gene has CDR1 SGHDT and CDR2 YYEEEE. V dropped 1 base and J dropped 5; count of bases not matched to a gene: 17. This CDR3 is 18 amino acids long. The CDR3 DNA is TGTGCCAGCAGCTTGCCGGAGACAGGGATGGTGGTAGGGACTGAAGCTTTCTTT. It encodes CASSLPETGMVVGTEAFF.

The chain employs TRBV7-2 and TRBJ2-1; D is uncertain. Germline CDR1 and CDR2: SGHTA and FQGNSA. The CDR3 extends over 15 amino acids. V lost 2 bases, J lost 0 bases, and 8 bases lay in between. The CDR3 reads CASSLLISSYNEQFF. The CDR3 nucleotides read TGTGCCAGCAGCTTACTAATTTCCTCCTACAATGAGCAGTTCTTC.

V and J are TRBV6-5 and TRBJ1-4, with D tentatively TRBD1 (6 bases). CDR3 length: 15 residues. Trimming shortened V by 0 bases and J by 8 bases, and 13 bases separated the two germline ends. Germline values: CDR1 MNHEY, CDR2 SVGAGI. The CDR3 spells CASSYSSRGREKLFF. In nucleotides, the CDR3 is TGTGCCAGCAGTTACTCGAGCAGGGGTCGCGAAAAACTGTTTTTT.

The chain couples TRBV25-1 to TRBJ2-5, with 7 bases lining up with TRBD1. This CDR3 contains 15 residues. Germline-derived CDR1 and CDR2 are MGHDK and SYGVNS. V lost 3 bases, J lost 5 bases, and 9 bases stayed unmatched. The CDR3 protein is CASSDLRGQRETQYF. The CDR3 nucleotides read TGTGCCAGCAGTGATTTAAGGGGACAGAGGGAGACCCAGTACTTC.

V usage is TRBV10-3 and J usage is TRBJ1-5, with TRBD1 matching over 8 bases. V lost 8 bases, J lost 5 bases, and 8 bases stayed unmatched. Germline CDR1 ENHRY, CDR2 SYGVKD. This CDR3 comprises 14 residues. In DNA form, the CDR3 reads TGTGCCATCGGACAGGGCCTAAGGGATCAGCCCCAGCATTTT. Protein sequence: CAIGQGLRDQPQHF.

This chain joins TRBV25-1 and TRBJ2-5; 8 bases agree with TRBD1. Germline V CDR1 and CDR2: MGHDK, SYGVNS. Trimming cost V 2 bases and J 5 bases; bases outside gene matches: 7. The CDR3 runs to 15 residues. The CDR3 loop is CASSEGVRGLETQYF. The CDR3 DNA sequence: TGTGCCAGCAGTGAAGGGGTCAGGGGGCTGGAGACCCAGTACTTC.

V gene TRBV7-3 combines with J gene TRBJ2-2; D is unresolved. Germline values: CDR1 SGHTA, CDR2 FQGTGA. Trimming pared 4 bases from V and 4 bases from J, leaving 10 bases between. The CDR3 runs 14 residues. The CDR3 here is CASSSAVVTGELFF. CDR3 in DNA: TGTGCCAGCAGCTCCGCAGTCGTCACCGGGGAGCTGTTTTTT.

The chain is built from TRBV28 and TRBJ1-1; no clear D gene. Trimming cost V 6 bases and J 14 bases, with 19 bases left between them. The germline gives CDR1 MDHEN, CDR2 SYDVKM. The CDR3 extends over 12 amino acids. The CDR3 nucleotides read TGTGCCAGCAGCCCTGGCTCTTATTCGAGGTTCTTT. Protein product: CASSPGSYSRFF.

The V and J genes are TRBV3-1 (or the pseudogene TRBV3-2) and TRBJ1-5; 7 nucleotides agree with TRBD1. V was pared by 0 bases and J by 7 bases, with 6 bases of the junction left unmatched. The CDR3 contains 15 residues. The V gene's germline CDR1 is LGHDT and CDR2 YNNKEL (reference sequence). The CDR3, as DNA: TGTGCCAGCAGCCAAGAGACAGGGCCGGGACAGCCCCAGCATTTT. Protein sequence: CASSQETGPGQPQHF.

The V gene is TRBV6-5, the J gene TRBJ2-7, with TRBD1 identical over 9 bases. CDR1 MNHEY and CDR2 SVGAGI come from the germline V gene. V shed 6 bases and J 3 bases; nucleotides not matched to a gene: 6. This CDR3 region has 14 residues. The CDR3 bases are TGTGCCAGCAGCCTGGGACAGGGTGGCTACGAGCAGTACTTC. The encoded protein is CASSLGQGGYEQYF.

This chain links TRBV18 with TRBJ1-1, with TRBD1 matching over 7 bases. Germline CDR1 is KGHSH and CDR2 is LQKENI. The CDR3 covers 14 residues. V shed 3 bases, J shed 5 bases, and the junction held 6 bases outside the gene matches. The chain's CDR3 is CASSPRTGETEAFF. The CDR3 bases are TGTGCCAGCTCACCTCGTACAGGGGAAACTGAAGCTTTCTTT.

This chain joins TRBV29-1 and TRBJ1-2; 10 bases match TRBD1. CDR3 length: 11 amino acids. Germline loops: CDR1 SQVTM, CDR2 ANQGSEA. V shed 6 bases and J 6 bases; nucleotides not matched to a gene: 1. This CDR3 reads CSVGQGNGYTF. In DNA, the CDR3 is TGCAGCGTGGGACAGGGGAATGGCTACACCTTC.

This chain links TRBV9 with TRBJ2-5, with 7 bases matching TRBD2. Germline trimming cut 0 bases from V and 4 bases from J; bases unmatched to any gene: 9. Germline V gene data show CDR1 as SGDLS and CDR2 as YYNGEE. The CDR3 spans 16 residues. The CDR3 DNA reads as TGTGCCAGCAGCGTAGCTACGGGGGGAGGGTTAGAGACCCAGTACTTC. It encodes CASSVATGGGLETQYF.

The gene calls are TRBV3-1 (or the pseudogene TRBV3-2) and TRBJ1-2; D ambiguous. Germline CDR1 and CDR2: LGHDT and YNNKEL (reference sequence). CDR3 length equals 15 residues. V was clipped by 4 bases and J by 6 bases, with 18 bases between them. The CDR3 bases are TGTGCCAGCAGCCTATTGTACGGGGAAAAGAATGGCTACACCTTC. It yields the protein CASSLLYGEKNGYTF.

This clone was recorded once. The chain is built from TRBV4-3 and TRBJ1-1, with 8 bases lining up with TRBD1. The trim removed 4 bases at V and 0 bases at J, leaving 4 bases unmatched. The germline V gene has CDR1 LGHNA and CDR2 YSLEER. The CDR3 runs to 15 residues. The CDR3 here is CASSPTDRVNTEAFF. The CDR3 DNA sequence: TGCGCCAGCAGCCCCACGGACAGGGTGAACACTGAAGCTTTCTTT.

V gene TRBV6-5 combines with J gene TRBJ2-3; 7 nucleotides align to TRBD1. V was clipped by 6 bases and J by 0 bases; unmatched bases: 6. CDR3 length equals 15 residues. From germline, CDR1 is MNHEY and CDR2 SVGAGI. The CDR3 DNA follows: TGTGCCAGCAGACTCGGACAGGCTAGCACAGATACGCAGTATTTT. Protein sequence: CASRLGQASTDTQYF.

This rearrangement joins TRBV20-1 to TRBJ1-5; unclear D gene. Germline V gene lookup returns CDR1 DFQATT and CDR2 SNEGSKA (reference sequence). CDR3 length equals 11 residues. The ends were cut back, 6 bases at V and 12 bases at J, with 15 bases in the middle. CDR3 amino acids: CSAMAGLGQHF. DNA for the CDR3: TGCAGTGCCATGGCGGGCTTGGGCCAGCATTTT.

V usage is TRBV6-5 and J usage is TRBJ2-3; 7 positions agree with TRBD2. Losses at the gene ends were 7 bases for V and 1 base for J; bases not matched to a gene: 2. CDR1 is MNHEY and CDR2 is SVGAGI in the germline V gene. This CDR3 has 13 amino acids. In DNA form, the CDR3 reads TGTGCCAGCAAGGCGGGGGGCACAGATACGCAGTATTTT. It is translated as CASKAGGTDTQYF.

V usage is TRBV4-2 and J usage is TRBJ2-3, with 8 bases identical to TRBD2. In germline, CDR1 is LGHNA, CDR2 YNFKEQ. The CDR3 is made up of 17 amino acids. After removal of 0 bases from V and 4 bases from J, the junction contained 9 bases not matched to a gene. DNA for the CDR3: TGTGCCAGCAGCCAAGAGATCACGGGGGGGTCGGCAGATACGCAGTATTTT. Translation gives CASSQEITGGSADTQYF.

The CDR3 region has the DNA TGCGCCAGCAGGAGCGGGGGACCCCAAGGGGGGGAGCTGTTTTTT. Its translation is CASRSGGPQGGELFF. The chain recombines TRBV5-1 with TRBJ2-2; 8 nucleotides agree with TRBD2. Losses at the gene ends were 5 bases for V and 8 bases for J; bases not matched to a gene: 11. CDR1 and CDR2 (germline): SGHRS, YFSETQ. This CDR3 is 15 amino acids long. The full variable domain, with the rest looked up from reference TRBV5-1 and TRBJ2-2, is KAGVTQTPRYLIKTRGQQVTLSCSPISGHRSVSWYQQTPGQGLQFLFEYFSETQRNKGNFPGRFSGRQFSNSRSEMNVSTLELGDSALYLCASRSGGPQGGELFFGEGSRLTVL.